The entry that follows covers one TCR beta chain sequence. The sample comes from a study of blood T cell repertoires in COVID-19. V was pared by 4 bases and J by 6 bases, with 5 bases of the junction left unmatched. This CDR3 comprises 14 residues. CDR1 is SGHDN and CDR2 is FVKESK in the germline V gene. Original handling: Reference gene primer amplification in the assay estimated nucleated cell counts. Profiling relied on immunoSEQ multiplex PCR, and the TCRdb table lists in-frame clones only, not all of them. That table is the source of V, J and clone size, and D and trimming were worked out from the DNA. The top ten clones hold approximately 6.7% of a sample with tens of thousands of clones, approximately 88% of them seen once.

This sequence joins TRBV14 and TRBJ2-5, with 10 bases that match TRBD2. The clonotype originates from a woman over 75 with acute or convalescent COVID-19. The sample comprised peripheral blood. DNA for the CDR3: TGTGCCAGCAGCCCGAGCGGGGGGGCAAAGACCCAGTACTTC. Protein: CASSPSGGAKTQYF. Complete variable domain (other parts from reference TRBV14 and TRBJ2-5): EAGVTQFPSHSVIEKGQTVTLRCDPISGHDNLYWYRRVMGKEIKFLLHFVKESKQDESGMPNNRFLAERTGGTYSTLKVQPAELEDSGVYFCASSPSGGAKTQYFGPGTRLLVL.